A selection of T cell receptor beta chains follows, all from one sample in a study of blood T cell repertoires in COVID-19. The method was immunoSEQ multiplex PCR; TCRdb's version includes in-frame clones alone and lacks a portion of them. The sample includes fewer than 250,000 clones, approximately 80% of them seen just once. Sample: peripheral blood. These receptors were obtained from a man aged 25-45 years with active or convalescent COVID-19. Each CDR3 is given with its conserved first and last residue. A D gene is named only where the DNA matches it firmly. Expanded clones are given a class, and other clones once, few, many or no size at all.

V	size	D	J	DNA	CDR3
TRBV5-4	few	TRBD1	TRBJ1-2	TGTGCCAGCAGCTCCGCCGGGACAGGGAACTATGGCTACACCTTC	CASSSAGTGNYGYTF
TRBV6-5	-	-	TRBJ1-3	TGTGCCAGCCAGCGGGGCTCCTCTGGAAACACCATATATTTT	CASQRGSSGNTIYF
TRBV3-1/TRBV3-2	-	TRBD1	TRBJ1-1	TGTGCCAGCAGCTCTAGGGACAGGGGGCTGACTGAAGCTTTCTTT	CASSSRDRGLTEAFF
TRBV7-2	-	TRBD1	TRBJ2-5	TGTGCCAGCAGCTTAGACAGGGGAGAAGAGACCCAGTACTTC	CASSLDRGEETQYF
TRBV5-5	few	-	TRBJ1-4	TGTGCCAGCAGCTTGGTGAGCCGGGGTCAAGATGAAAAACTGTTTTTT	CASSLVSRGQDEKLFF
TRBV6-6	-	-	TRBJ1-3	TGTGCCAGCAGTCCGAGGGGGGGGGCTCGGGCTGGAAACACCATATATTTT	CASSPRGGARAGNTIYF
TRBV27	-	TRBD2	TRBJ2-3	TGTGCCAGCTCCCCGGGACTAGGGGTAGATACGCAGTATTTT	CASSPGLGVDTQYF
TRBV9	-	-	TRBJ1-6	TGTGCCAGCAGCGTAGATCGACAGTTCAATTCACCCCTCCACTTT	CASSVDRQFNSPLHF
TRBV15	-	-	TRBJ1-3	TGTGCCACCAGCCCGGGTACCTCTGGAAACACCATATATTTT	CATSPGTSGNTIYF
TRBV7-2	-	-	TRBJ1-1	TGTGCCAGCCAAGCGGGTGAGAACACTGAAGCTTTCTTT	CASQAGENTEAFF
TRBV7-3	-	-	TRBJ2-2	TGTGCCAGCAGCTTATTCGGGATCGGAACCGGGGAGCTGTTTTTT	CASSLFGIGTGELFF
TRBV5-1	few	TRBD1	TRBJ1-1	TGCGCCAGCACGAACGGGGATACAGGGGTAAACACTGAAGCTTTCTTT	CASTNGDTGVNTEAFF
TRBV6-5	-	-	TRBJ1-1	TGTGCCAGCAGTTACCGGAAAACAGGGCTCGGCACTGAAGCTTTCTTT	CASSYRKTGLGTEAFF
TRBV24-1	-	TRBD1	TRBJ1-2	TGTGCCACCAGTGGGGGACAGAACTATGGCTACACCTTC	CATSGGQNYGYTF
TRBV29-1	-	TRBD1	TRBJ1-1	TGCAGCGTCGGAGGGGACAGGGCGGCTTTCTTT	CSVGGDRAAFF
TRBV5-1	-	-	TRBJ2-3	TGCGCCAGCAGGCAGGGGTTTCGAGATACGCAGTATTTT	CASRQGFRDTQYF
TRBV9	-	-	TRBJ2-7	TGTGCCAGCAGCGTTGGGGGGACCTACGAGCAGTACTTC	CASSVGGTYEQYF
TRBV5-5	-	-	TRBJ2-7	TGTGCCAGCAGCGCGGACAGCGACGAGCAGTACTTC	CASSADSDEQYF
TRBV7-9	once	-	TRBJ2-3	TGTGCCAGCAGCTTAATACAGCTCACCACAGATACGCAGTATTTT	CASSLIQLTTDTQYF
TRBV7-9	-	TRBD2	TRBJ2-1	TGTGCCAGCAGCTACTTACCCGGACTAGCGGGTAACAATGAGCAGTTCTTC	CASSYLPGLAGNNEQFF
TRBV29-1	-	-	TRBJ1-1	TGCAGCGTTCTCGAGGGTAACACTGAAGCTTTCTTT	CSVLEGNTEAFF
TRBV29-1	-	TRBD1	TRBJ2-7	TGCAGCGTACCGGGACAGGACGACGAGCAGTACTTC	CSVPGQDDEQYF
TRBV5-6	-	TRBD2	TRBJ2-1	TGTGCCAGCAGCTTGATAGCGGGGTGGTACAATGAGCAGTTCTTC	CASSLIAGWYNEQFF
TRBV28	-	TRBD1	TRBJ2-7	TGTGCCAGCGGGGTTGGGACAGGGCGGTTCGAGCAGTACTTC	CASGVGTGRFEQYF
TRBV5-1	-	TRBD2	TRBJ2-3	TGCGCCAGCAGCACGGGGGGAGGCACAGATACGCAGTATTTT	CASSTGGGTDTQYF
TRBV30	-	-	TRBJ1-5	TGTGCCTGGAGTGGGCAGGGTGGACAGCCCCAGCATTTT	CAWSGQGGQPQHF
TRBV7-8	-	TRBD1	TRBJ1-2	TGTGCCAGCAGCCTTTCGCTAAGGGACAGTGAGAACTATGGCTACACCTTC	CASSLSLRDSENYGYTF
TRBV7-2	once	TRBD1	TRBJ1-1	TGTGCCAGCAGTCAGTACAGAGGGGGCTACACTGAAGCTTTCTTT	CASSQYRGGYTEAFF
TRBV28	-	-	TRBJ1-5	TGTGCCAGCAGAACCGGGAAAGGCAATCAGCCCCAGCATTTT	CASRTGKGNQPQHF
TRBV30	-	-	TRBJ2-7	TGTGCCTGGAGTCCAGGGGCGCGTCGAGAGCAGTACTTC	CAWSPGARREQYF
TRBV7-9	-	-	TRBJ1-4	TGTGCCAGCAAGGGAGGGTCTAATGAAAAACTGTTTTTT	CASKGGSNEKLFF
TRBV19	-	TRBD2	TRBJ2-5	TGTGCCAGTAGTAGGGGAACTAGCGCCTACCAAGAGACCCAGTACTTC	CASSRGTSAYQETQYF
TRBV4-3	-	TRBD2	TRBJ2-1	TGCGCCAGCAGCCAGGACCTCGCGGGGGACAATGAGCAGTTCTTC	CASSQDLAGDNEQFF
TRBV2	-	-	TRBJ2-3	TGTGCCAGCAAACCAAAGGACACTCGCACAGATACGCAGTATTTT	CASKPKDTRTDTQYF
TRBV2	-	-	TRBJ2-1	TGTGCCAGCAGTGAAGCGCTTGGGGCTGAGCAGTTCTTC	CASSEALGAEQFF
TRBV18	-	TRBD1	TRBJ1-1	TGTGCCAGCTCATGGGGAGGGACAGGATTCTTGAACACTGAAGCTTTCTTT	CASSWGGTGFLNTEAFF
TRBV5-6	once	TRBD1	TRBJ1-4	TGTGCCAGCAGCTGGGGGCTGACAGGGGCTAATGAAAAACTGTTTTTT	CASSWGLTGANEKLFF
TRBV27	-	-	TRBJ2-3	TGTGCCAGCAGTTTAGGGGAGACAGATACGCAGTATTTT	CASSLGETDTQYF
TRBV5-4	-	TRBD1	TRBJ1-2	TGTGCCAGCATCAGAGCCGGGACAGATGGCTACACCTTC	CASIRAGTDGYTF
TRBV5-5	-	-	TRBJ1-2	TGTGCCAGCAGCTTAGGGGCGTCCTATGGCTACACCTTC	CASSLGASYGYTF
TRBV3-1/TRBV3-2	few	-	TRBJ2-3	TGTGCCAGCAGCCAAGACCCCGGGGGTGCCACAGATACGCAGTATTTT	CASSQDPGGATDTQYF
TRBV18	once	-	TRBJ1-5	TGTGCCAGCTCACGGGAGGAGCGGTCCCAGCCCCAGCATTTT	CASSREERSQPQHF
TRBV9	-	TRBD1	TRBJ1-2	TGTGCCAGCAGCGGTCGACTACGGGACAGCTATGGCTACACCTTC	CASSGRLRDSYGYTF
TRBV10-3	-	TRBD2	TRBJ2-7	TGTGCCATCGACGGGGGGGCGGGAGAGCAGTACTTC	CAIDGGAGEQYF
TRBV6-2/TRBV6-3	-	TRBD1	TRBJ2-7	TGTGCCAGCAGTTACATCGGAGGACAGGGAAAATCCTACGAGCAGTACTTC	CASSYIGGQGKSYEQYF
TRBV6-5	-	-	TRBJ1-6	TGTGCCAGCAGTTACATAAGCCTTAATTCACCCCTCCACTTT	CASSYISLNSPLHF